The next 21 T cell receptor beta chains were all read from a single sample in a study of shared T cell receptors in the human thymus. Using immunoSEQ multiplex PCR, the repertoire was profiled, and TCRdb retains in-frame clones only, with some absent. The data show about 610,000 clones, with approximately 87% seen just once and around 0.0099% held by the top ten. These records were also assigned to another study, of human thymus T cells.

Sequencing was done on a sample of thymocytes. Every receptor here comes from a boy in the first two years of life with a congenital heart defect.

In this sample, this clone turned up a few times. The V gene is TRBV6-5, the J gene TRBJ2-5; a weak D match, TRBD2 (6 bases). This CDR3 spans 15 amino acids. Germline values: CDR1 MNHEY, CDR2 SVGAGI. The ends were cut back, 0 bases at V and 4 bases at J, with 12 bases in the middle. The DNA for the CDR3 is TGTGCCAGCAGTTACTCTCGGGACTTGCCAGAGACCCAGTACTTC. It specifies CASSYSRDLPETQYF.

J is TRBJ2-7 and V is TRBV7-8; 13 positions agree with TRBD2. The germline V gene encodes CDR1 SGHVS and CDR2 FQNEAQ. J gave up 2 bases and V 5 bases, and 6 bases lay outside the gene matches. The CDR3 spans 16 residues. This CDR3 is CASSPRGLAGAYEQYF. In DNA, the CDR3 is TGTGCCAGCAGCCCCAGAGGACTAGCGGGAGCCTACGAGCAGTACTTC.

This chain joins TRBV29-1 and TRBJ2-7; 10 nucleotides agree with TRBD2. Trimming at V came to 1 base and at J to 12 bases, leaving 18 bases not matched to a gene. CDR1 SQVTM and CDR2 ANQGSEA come from the germline V gene. This CDR3 contains 16 residues. CDR3 sequence: CSVEVRPSGSFAVRYF. The CDR3 DNA sequence: TGCAGCGTTGAAGTCCGCCCTAGCGGGAGTTTTGCAGTTCGGTACTTC.

The chain is built from TRBV4-2 and TRBJ2-7; 11 nucleotides agree with TRBD2. Germline lookup yields CDR1 LGHNA and CDR2 YNFKEQ. V lost 1 base to trimming and J lost 3 bases; unmatched junction nucleotides: 14. The CDR3 contains 19 residues. CDR3 in amino acids: CASSQVETSGTQTNYEQYF. CDR3 nucleotide sequence: TGTGCCAGCAGCCAAGTCGAGACTAGCGGGACCCAAACAAACTACGAGCAGTACTTC.

The chain couples TRBV5-4 to TRBJ1-1; no reliable D call. Germline CDR1 reads SGHNT; CDR2 reads YYREEE (reference sequence). The CDR3 is 12 amino acids. Trimming took 7 bases from V and 4 from J, leaving 11 bases between them. The CDR3 here is CASGRRSTEAFF. As DNA, the CDR3 is TGTGCCAGCGGAAGGAGATCCACTGAAGCTTTCTTT.

The rearrangement uses TRBV5-4 and TRBJ1-6; no firm D call. V was shortened by 0 bases and J by 14 bases, with 12 bases between the two germline ends. This CDR3 region has 13 residues. Germline CDR1 and CDR2: SGHNT and YYREEE (reference sequence). The CDR3 DNA sequence: TGTGCCAGCAGCTTGGAGTTGCGGGAATCCCTCCACTTT. Translation: CASSLELRESLHF.

This clone was recorded a few times. At the DNA level, this CDR3 is encoded by other sequences in the same sample as well. J is TRBJ1-1 and V is TRBV6-1; TRBD1 aligns across 9 bases. Germline CDR1 and CDR2: MNHNS and SASEGT. With V trimmed by 1 base and J by 4 bases, 4 bases remained unmatched. CDR3 size: 15 residues. CDR3 bases: TGTGCCAGCAGTGAAGTGGGGACAGGGCCCACTGAAGCTTTCTTT. Amino acids: CASSEVGTGPTEAFF.

V gene TRBV7-3 combines with J gene TRBJ1-3, with a possible D match to TRBD1 (6 bases). The ends were cut back, 5 bases at V and 0 bases at J, with 14 bases in the middle. The germline gives CDR1 SGHTA, CDR2 FQGTGA. The CDR3 contains 16 residues. Here the CDR3 reads CASSPTDRISGNTIYF. In nucleotides, the CDR3 is TGTGCCAGCAGCCCTACCGACAGGATCTCTGGAAACACCATATATTTT.

The rearrangement uses TRBV28 and TRBJ1-5; a possible D gene is TRBD1 (5 bases). The CDR3 has 12 amino acids. Between the trimmed V and J ends, which lost 6 bases and 4 bases, there was a span of 7 bases. CDR1 is MDHEN, CDR2 SYDVKM, per germline. CDR3 residues: CASRGGNQPQHF. CDR3 in DNA: TGTGCCAGCAGGGGGGGGAATCAGCCCCAGCATTTT.

The V gene is TRBV19, the J gene TRBJ2-1; 9 bases map to TRBD2. J lost 8 bases, V lost 2 bases, and 7 bases had no gene match. CDR3 length: 15 amino acids. From germline, CDR1 is LNHDA and CDR2 SQIVND (reference sequence). In nucleotides, the CDR3 is TGTGCCAGTAGTATATATCTAGCGGGATCGGATGAGCAGTTCTTC. Its translation is CASSIYLAGSDEQFF.

The rearrangement links TRBV27 to TRBJ2-7; 9 nucleotides line up with TRBD2. V was clipped by 6 bases and J by 5 bases; unmatched bases: 11. Germline-derived CDR1 and CDR2 are MNHEY and SMNVEV (reference sequence). The CDR3 runs 15 residues. The CDR3 bases are TGTGCCAGCAGCCATCGTAGCGGGAGCCCCGACGAGCAGTACTTC. Translation gives CASSHRSGSPDEQYF.

The rearrangement joins TRBV25-1 to TRBJ2-1, with D perhaps TRBD1 (6 bases). CDR1 and CDR2 from the germline V gene are MGHDK and SYGVNS. Trimming removed 2 bases at V and 0 bases at J, with 14 bases between. The CDR3 is 17 residues long. CDR3 region: CASSERGWDNSYNEQFF. As DNA, the CDR3 is TGTGCCAGCAGTGAAAGGGGATGGGACAACTCCTACAATGAGCAGTTCTTC.

The CDR3 is CANEGQPRQETQYF. The CDR3, as DNA: TGTGCCAACGAGGGACAGCCTAGACAAGAGACCCAGTACTTC. The chain links TRBV6-1 to TRBJ2-5; 7 bases line up with TRBD1. Trimming took 10 bases from V and 2 from J; bases not matched to a gene: 10. Germline CDR1 MNHNS, CDR2 SASEGT. This CDR3 region has 14 residues.

The chain links TRBV9 to TRBJ2-7; D may be TRBD2 (6 bases). The CDR3 loop spans 14 amino acids. Germline loops: CDR1 SGDLS, CDR2 YYNGEE. Trimming removed 6 bases at V and 5 bases at J, with 18 bases between. CDR3 protein: CASTKGRETDEQYF. The CDR3 DNA sequence: TGTGCCAGCACCAAAGGTCGGGAGACGGACGAGCAGTACTTC.

This clone was seen a single time. This chain uses TRBV25-1 with TRBJ2-1; 10 nucleotides agree with TRBD2. The CDR3 is 16 amino acids. Germline CDR1 MGHDK, CDR2 SYGVNS. Losses at the gene ends were 2 bases for V and 6 bases for J; bases not matched to a gene: 7. The CDR3 DNA follows: TGTGCCAGCAGTGAAGGGGTAGCGGGAGGAAGCAATGAGCAGTTCTTC. Its protein product is CASSEGVAGGSNEQFF.

This chain joins TRBV6-5 and TRBJ2-5, with D possibly matching TRBD1 (6 bases). Between the trimmed V and J ends, which lost 5 bases and 3 bases, there was a span of 16 bases. CDR3 length equals 15 residues. Looked up from germline, CDR1 is MNHEY and CDR2 is SVGAGI. CDR3 DNA sequence: TGTGCCAGCAGTAACAACCGGGACAACAAAGAGACCCAGTACTTC. Protein: CASSNNRDNKETQYF.

J is TRBJ2-7 and V is TRBV28, with D uncertain. The CDR3 runs 14 residues. The ends were cut back, 7 bases at V and 2 bases at J, with 15 bases in the middle. Germline V gives CDR1 MDHEN, CDR2 SYDVKM. The CDR3 DNA sequence: TGTGCCAGCACCATCACGAGGCTTGCCTACGAGCAGTACTTC. Translation: CASTITRLAYEQYF.

A single count supports this clone. The chain recombines TRBV19 with TRBJ2-7; a possible D gene is TRBD1 (5 bases). The germline V and J ends were trimmed by 4 bases and 6 bases, with 16 bases remaining between them. Germline V CDR1 and CDR2: LNHDA, SQIVND (reference sequence). The CDR3 covers 14 residues. Here the CDR3 reads CASSRPFARAEQYF. CDR3 sequence (DNA): TGTGCCAGTAGTAGACCCTTCGCCAGGGCCGAGCAGTACTTC.

V gene TRBV4-2 combines with J gene TRBJ2-7; 10 bases agree with TRBD2. Trimming at V came to 4 bases and at J to 4 bases, leaving 7 bases not matched to a gene. Germline assignment: CDR1 LGHNA and CDR2 YNFKEQ. This CDR3 is 15 amino acids long. CDR3 loop: CASSPAGTSAYEQYF. The CDR3 coding sequence is TGTGCCAGCAGCCCGGCCGGGACTAGCGCTTACGAGCAGTACTTC.

V usage is TRBV4-1 and J usage is TRBJ1-2; perhaps TRBD1 as D (5 bases). Trimming cost V 0 bases and J 8 bases, with 13 bases left between them. The CDR3 loop spans 14 amino acids. Germline V gene lookup returns CDR1 MGHRA and CDR2 YSYEKL. CDR3 nucleotides: TGCGCCAGCAGCCAAGAGGTAGGGGCCGAGGGCTACACCTTC. It specifies CASSQEVGAEGYTF.

The V call is TRBV14, the J call TRBJ1-5; tentative D call: TRBD1 (5 bases). V shed 1 base and J shed 0 bases, with 10 bases lying between them. This CDR3 contains 16 residues. Germline V gene sequence: CDR1 SGHDN, CDR2 FVKESK. Written as DNA, the CDR3 is TGTGCCAGCAGCCAAGGGGGGAGGAATAGCAATCAGCCCCAGCATTTT. Protein: CASSQGGRNSNQPQHF.